The rows below give T cell receptor beta chains drawn from one sample of a study of early T cells in non-severe SARS-CoV-2 infection. TCRdb passed the 5' RACE reads through MiXCR, listing each CDR3 protein once. This table has tens of thousands of distinct CDR3 sequences, 3.5% to 5.5% appearing once. This specimen was whole blood, taken at baseline. Every receptor here comes from an adult who was a healthcare worker with PCR-confirmed SARS-CoV-2 infection or an uninfected control (not recorded which). Each CDR3 is given with its conserved first and last residue. The D gene is left open where the match is weak. Clone size is stated in some rows and not others, as once, few, many or a class when expanded.

V gene	clone size	J gene	D gene	CDR3 protein	CDR3 DNA
TRBV4-1	many	TRBJ2-1	TRBD2	CASSQAGTSGNNEQFF	TGCGCCAGCAGCCAGGCCGGGACTAGCGGTAACAATGAGCAGTTCTTC
TRBV6-2/TRBV6-3	many	TRBJ1-2	NA	CASSYSFVDGYTF	TGTGCCAGCAGTTACTCCTTCGTCGATGGCTACACCTTC
TRBV3-1	many	TRBJ1-5	NA	CASSLQGKPQHF	TGTGCCAGCAGCCTACAGGGTAAGCCCCAGCATTTT
TRBV19	many	TRBJ1-2	NA	CASSKDSGQWYGYTF	TGTGCCAGTAGTAAGGACAGCGGGCAGTGGTATGGCTACACCTTC
TRBV7-9	NA	TRBJ2-7	NA	CASSLVRGGTYEQYF	TGTGCCAGCAGCTTAGTGAGGGGAGGAACCTACGAGCAGTACTTC
TRBV7-6	many	TRBJ2-7	NA	CASSSQGTQYF	TGTGCCAGCAGCTCCCAAGGGACGCAGTACTTC
TRBV12-3/TRBV12-4	medium-sized	TRBJ2-6	NA	CASSYGANVLTF	TGTGCCAGCAGTTATGGGGCCAACGTCCTGACTTTC
TRBV11-2	many	TRBJ2-1	NA	CASSRNVFSNEQFF	TGTGCCAGCAGCCGAAACGTGTTTTCCAATGAGCAGTTCTTC
TRBV20-1	many	TRBJ1-3	NA	CSATLSTDGNTIYF	TGCAGTGCTACCCTCTCGACAGATGGAAACACCATATATTTT
TRBV10-1	many	TRBJ1-1	NA	CASSAYRLTGTEAFF	TGCGCCAGCAGTGCATACCGATTGACGGGGACTGAAGCTTTCTTT
TRBV28	many	TRBJ2-3	TRBD1	CASRTGGIKDTQYF	TGTGCCAGCCGGACAGGGGGGATAAAAGATACGCAGTATTTT
TRBV11-2	many	TRBJ1-1	TRBD1	CASSFRQGAEAFF	TGTGCCAGCAGCTTCAGACAGGGGGCTGAAGCTTTCTTT